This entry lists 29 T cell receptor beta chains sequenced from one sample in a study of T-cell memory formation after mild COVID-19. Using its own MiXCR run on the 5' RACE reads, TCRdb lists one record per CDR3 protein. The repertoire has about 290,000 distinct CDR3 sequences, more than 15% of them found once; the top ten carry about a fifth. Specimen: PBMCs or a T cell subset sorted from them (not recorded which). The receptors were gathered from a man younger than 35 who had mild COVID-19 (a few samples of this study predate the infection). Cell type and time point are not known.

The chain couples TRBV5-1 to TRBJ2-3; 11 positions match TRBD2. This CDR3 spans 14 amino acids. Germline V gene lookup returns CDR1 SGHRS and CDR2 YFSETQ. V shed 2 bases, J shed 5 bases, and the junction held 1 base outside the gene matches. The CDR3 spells CASSFSGGEDTQYF. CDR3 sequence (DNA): TGCGCCAGCAGCTTTAGCGGGGGGGAAGATACGCAGTATTTT.

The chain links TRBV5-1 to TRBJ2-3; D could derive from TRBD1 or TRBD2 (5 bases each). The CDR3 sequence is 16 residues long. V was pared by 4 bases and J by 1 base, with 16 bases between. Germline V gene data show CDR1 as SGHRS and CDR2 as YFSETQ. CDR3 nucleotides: TGCGCCAGCAGCCCCCCCCGGCAGGGAGGCACAGATACGCAGTATTTT. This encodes CASSPPRQGGTDTQYF.

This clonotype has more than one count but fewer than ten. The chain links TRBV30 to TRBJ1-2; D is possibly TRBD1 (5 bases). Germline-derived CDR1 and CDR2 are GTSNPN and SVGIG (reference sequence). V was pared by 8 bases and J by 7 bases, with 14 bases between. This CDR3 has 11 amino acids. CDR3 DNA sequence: TGTGCCGCAGGGAGTGGCTTTGGCTACACCTTC. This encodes CAAGSGFGYTF.

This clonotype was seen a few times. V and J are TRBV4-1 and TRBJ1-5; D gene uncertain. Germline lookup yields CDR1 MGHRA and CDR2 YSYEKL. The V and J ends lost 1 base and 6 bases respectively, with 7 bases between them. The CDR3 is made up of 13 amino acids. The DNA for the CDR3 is TGCGCCAGCAGCCAAGTTTTGTCTCAGCCCCAGCATTTT. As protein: CASSQVLSQPQHF.

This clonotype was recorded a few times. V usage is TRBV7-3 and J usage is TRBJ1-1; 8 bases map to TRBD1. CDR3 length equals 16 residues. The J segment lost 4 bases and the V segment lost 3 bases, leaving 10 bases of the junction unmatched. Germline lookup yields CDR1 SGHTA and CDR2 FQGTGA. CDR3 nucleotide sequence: TGTGCCAGCAGCTTTATGGGGCAGGGGGCTCCCACTGAAGCTTTCTTT. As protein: CASSFMGQGAPTEAFF.

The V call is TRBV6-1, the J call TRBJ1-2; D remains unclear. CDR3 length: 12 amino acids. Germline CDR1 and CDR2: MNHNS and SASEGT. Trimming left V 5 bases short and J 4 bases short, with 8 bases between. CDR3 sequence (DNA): TGTGCCAGCAGTCGTTCAGGCTATGGCTACACCTTC. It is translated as CASSRSGYGYTF.

CDR3 residues: CASSLVASTDTQYF. CDR3 nucleotide sequence: TGTGCCAGCAGTTTGGTTGCTAGCACAGATACGCAGTATTTT. V usage is TRBV12-3 or TRBV12-4 and J usage is TRBJ2-3; no definite D call. This CDR3 is 14 amino acids long. The V and J ends lost 3 bases and 0 bases respectively, with 7 bases between them.

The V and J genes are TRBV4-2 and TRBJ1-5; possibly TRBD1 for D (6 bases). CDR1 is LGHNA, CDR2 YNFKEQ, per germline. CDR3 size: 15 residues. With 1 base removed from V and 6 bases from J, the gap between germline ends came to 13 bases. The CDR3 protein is CASSQVGQGFQPQHF. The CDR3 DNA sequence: TGTGCCAGCAGCCAAGTTGGGCAGGGGTTTCAGCCCCAGCATTTT.

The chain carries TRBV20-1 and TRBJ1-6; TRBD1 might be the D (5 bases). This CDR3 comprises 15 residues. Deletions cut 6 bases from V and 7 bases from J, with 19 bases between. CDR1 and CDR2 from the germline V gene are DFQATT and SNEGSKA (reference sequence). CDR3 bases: TGCAGTGCAACCAGACGGGACCGTAAAAATTCACCCCTCCACTTT. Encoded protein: CSATRRDRKNSPLHF.

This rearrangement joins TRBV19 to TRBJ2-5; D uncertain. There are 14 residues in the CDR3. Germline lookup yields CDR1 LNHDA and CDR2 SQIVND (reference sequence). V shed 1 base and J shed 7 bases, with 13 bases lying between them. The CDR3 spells CASSIGRQSGTQYF. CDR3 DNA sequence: TGTGCCAGTAGTATAGGTCGACAATCTGGGACCCAGTACTTC. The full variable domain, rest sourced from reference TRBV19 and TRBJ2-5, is DGGITQSPKYLFRKEGQNVTLSCEQNLNHDAMYWYRQDPGQGLRLIYYSQIVNDFQKGDIAEGYSVSREKKESFPLTVTSAQKNPTAFYLCASSIGRQSGTQYFGPGTRLLVL.

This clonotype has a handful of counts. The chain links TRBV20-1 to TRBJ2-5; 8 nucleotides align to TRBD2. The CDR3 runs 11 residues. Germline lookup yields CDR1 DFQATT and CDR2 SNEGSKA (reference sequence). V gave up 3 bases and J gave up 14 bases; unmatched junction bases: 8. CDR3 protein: CSASPGLELYF. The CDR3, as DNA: TGCAGTGCTAGCCCGGGACTAGAGTTATACTTC.

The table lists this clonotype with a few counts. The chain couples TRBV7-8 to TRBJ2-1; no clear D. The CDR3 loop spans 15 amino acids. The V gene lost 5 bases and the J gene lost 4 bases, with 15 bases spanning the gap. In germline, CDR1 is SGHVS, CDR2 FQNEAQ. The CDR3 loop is CASSTDQDGYNEQFF. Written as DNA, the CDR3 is TGTGCCAGCAGCACGGATCAGGACGGATACAATGAGCAGTTCTTC.

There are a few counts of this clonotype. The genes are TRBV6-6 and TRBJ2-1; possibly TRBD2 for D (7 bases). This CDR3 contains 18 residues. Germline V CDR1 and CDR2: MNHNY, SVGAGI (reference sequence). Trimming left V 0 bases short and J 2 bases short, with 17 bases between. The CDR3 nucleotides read TGTGCCAGCAGTTACTCCCTTAGTACGGGGGGCGCCTACAATGAGCAGTTCTTC. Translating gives CASSYSLSTGGAYNEQFF.

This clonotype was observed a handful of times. The CDR3 DNA sequence: TGTGCCAGCAGCTTACAGGGTTACACCTTC. The encoded protein is CASSLQGYTF. The V call is TRBV7-9, the J call TRBJ1-2; possible D gene TRBD1, 5 bases. V was pared by 2 bases and J by 11 bases, with 6 bases between. From germline, CDR1 is SEHNR and CDR2 FQNEAQ (reference sequence). The CDR3 runs to 10 residues.

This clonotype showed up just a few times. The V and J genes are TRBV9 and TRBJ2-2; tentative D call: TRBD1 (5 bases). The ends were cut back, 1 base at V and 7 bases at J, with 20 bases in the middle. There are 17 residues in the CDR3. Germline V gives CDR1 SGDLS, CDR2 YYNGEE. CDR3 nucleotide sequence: TGTGCCAGCAGCGTACGTTCCAAAGGACAAAGCATCGGGGAGCTGTTTTTT. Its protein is CASSVRSKGQSIGELFF.

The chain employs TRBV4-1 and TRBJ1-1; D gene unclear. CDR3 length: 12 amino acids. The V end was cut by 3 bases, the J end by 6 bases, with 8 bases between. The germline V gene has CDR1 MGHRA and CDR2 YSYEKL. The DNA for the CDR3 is TGCGCCAGCAGCCAGTCAGGACCTGAAGCTTTCTTT. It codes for CASSQSGPEAFF.

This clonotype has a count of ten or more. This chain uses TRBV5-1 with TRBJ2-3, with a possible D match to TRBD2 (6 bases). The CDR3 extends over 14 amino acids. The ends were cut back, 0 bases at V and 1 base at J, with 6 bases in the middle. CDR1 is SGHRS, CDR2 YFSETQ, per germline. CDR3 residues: CASSLGEGTDTQYF. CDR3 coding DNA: TGCGCCAGCAGCTTGGGGGAGGGCACAGATACGCAGTATTTT.

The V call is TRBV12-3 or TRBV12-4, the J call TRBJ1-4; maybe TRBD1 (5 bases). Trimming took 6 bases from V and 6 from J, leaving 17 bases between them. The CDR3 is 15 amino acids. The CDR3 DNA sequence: TGTGCCAGCAGCTATTGGCGGGGCTCTTATGAAAAACTGTTTTTT. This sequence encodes CASSYWRGSYEKLFF.

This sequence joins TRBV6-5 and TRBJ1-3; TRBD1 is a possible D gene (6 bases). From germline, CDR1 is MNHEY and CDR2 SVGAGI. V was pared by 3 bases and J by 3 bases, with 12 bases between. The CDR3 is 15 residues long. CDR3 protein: CASSYQGYGGNTIYF. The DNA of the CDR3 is TGTGCCAGCAGTTATCAGGGGTATGGTGGAAACACCATATATTTT.

The CDR3, as DNA: TGTGCCACGGGCGGGAGCCGCGGCACAGATACGCAGTATTTT. Protein: CATGGSRGTDTQYF. The chain joins TRBV24-1 to TRBJ2-3; 7 positions match TRBD2. V was pared by 10 bases and J by 1 base, with 7 bases of the junction left unmatched. This CDR3 comprises 14 residues. Germline lookup yields CDR1 KGHDR and CDR2 SFDVKD.

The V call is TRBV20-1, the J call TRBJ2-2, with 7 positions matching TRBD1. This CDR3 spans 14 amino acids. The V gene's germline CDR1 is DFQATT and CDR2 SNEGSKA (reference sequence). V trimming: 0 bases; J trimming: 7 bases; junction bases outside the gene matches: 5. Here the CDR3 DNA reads TGCAGTGCTAGAGAGGGCAGGGGGAACGGGGAGCTGTTTTTT. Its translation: CSAREGRGNGELFF.

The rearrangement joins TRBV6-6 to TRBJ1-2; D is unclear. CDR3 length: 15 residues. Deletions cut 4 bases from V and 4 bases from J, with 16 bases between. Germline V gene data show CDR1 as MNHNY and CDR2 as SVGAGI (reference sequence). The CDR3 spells CASSSPDRPLYGYTF. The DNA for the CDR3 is TGTGCCAGCAGTTCGCCGGACCGACCTCTCTATGGCTACACCTTC.

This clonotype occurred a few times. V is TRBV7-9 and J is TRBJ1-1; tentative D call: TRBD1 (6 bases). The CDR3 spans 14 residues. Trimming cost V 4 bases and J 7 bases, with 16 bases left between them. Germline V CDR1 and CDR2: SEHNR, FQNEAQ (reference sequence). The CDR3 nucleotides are TGTGCCAGCAGCTATCGTAGGGGGGCGGATGAAGCTTTCTTT. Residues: CASSYRRGADEAFF.

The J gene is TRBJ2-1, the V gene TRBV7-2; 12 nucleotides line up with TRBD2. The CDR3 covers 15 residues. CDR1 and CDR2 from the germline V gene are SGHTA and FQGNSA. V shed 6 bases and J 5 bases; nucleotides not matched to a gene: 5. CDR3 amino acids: CASSRSSGGDNEQFF. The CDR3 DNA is TGTGCCAGCAGTCGATCTAGCGGGGGGGACAATGAGCAGTTCTTC. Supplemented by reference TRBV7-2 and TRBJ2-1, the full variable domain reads GAGVSQSPSNKVTEKGKDVELRCDPISGHTALYWYRQSLGQGLEFLIYFQGNSAPDKSGLPSDRFSAERTGGSVSTLTIQRTQQEDSAVYLCASSRSSGGDNEQFFGPGTRLTVL.

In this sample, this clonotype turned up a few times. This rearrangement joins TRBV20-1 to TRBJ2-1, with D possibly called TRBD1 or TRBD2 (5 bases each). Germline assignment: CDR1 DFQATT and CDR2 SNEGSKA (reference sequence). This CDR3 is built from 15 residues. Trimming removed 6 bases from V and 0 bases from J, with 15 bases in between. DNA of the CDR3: TGCAGTGCACCTCAGGGACCCAGCTCCTACAATGAGCAGTTCTTC. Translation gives CSAPQGPSSYNEQFF.

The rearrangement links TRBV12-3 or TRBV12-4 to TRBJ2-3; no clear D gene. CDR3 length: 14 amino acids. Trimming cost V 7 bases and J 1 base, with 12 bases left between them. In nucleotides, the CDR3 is TGTGCCAGCAACCGGTTTACGGGCACAGATACGCAGTATTTT. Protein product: CASNRFTGTDTQYF.

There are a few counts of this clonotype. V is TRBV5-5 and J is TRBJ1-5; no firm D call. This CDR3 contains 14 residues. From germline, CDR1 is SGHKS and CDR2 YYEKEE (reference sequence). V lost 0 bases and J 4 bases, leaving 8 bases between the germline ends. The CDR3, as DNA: TGTGCCAGCAGCTTGGAAAGAGTAAATCAGCCCCAGCATTTT. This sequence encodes CASSLERVNQPQHF. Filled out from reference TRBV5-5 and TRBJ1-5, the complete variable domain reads DAGVTQSPTHLIKTRGQQVTLRCSPISGHKSVSWYQQVLGQGPQFIFQYYEKEERGRGNFPDRFSARQFPNYSSELNVNALLLGDSALYLCASSLERVNQPQHFGDGTRLSIL.

This CDR3 reads CSAGAGTAKTGELFF. The CDR3 nucleotides read TGCAGTGCCGGGGCCGGGACGGCAAAAACCGGGGAGCTGTTTTTT. The chain employs TRBV20-1 and TRBJ2-2, with D possibly called TRBD1 or TRBD2 (5 bases each). Trimming took 6 bases from V and 5 from J, leaving 19 bases between them. The germline V gene has CDR1 DFQATT and CDR2 SNEGSKA (reference sequence). The CDR3 spans 15 residues.

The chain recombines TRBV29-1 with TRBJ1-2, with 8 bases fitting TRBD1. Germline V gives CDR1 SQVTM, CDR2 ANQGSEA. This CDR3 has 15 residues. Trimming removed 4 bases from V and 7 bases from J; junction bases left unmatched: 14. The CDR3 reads CSVGITRTGKVGYTF. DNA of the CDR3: TGCAGCGTTGGTATTACCAGGACAGGGAAGGTTGGCTACACCTTC.